Listed below are T cell receptor beta chains from one sample, sequenced in a study of beta chain features in type 1 diabetes. Some clones are missing from TCRdb's copy, which holds only in-frame ones; the method was immunoSEQ multiplex PCR. This repertoire shows about 260,000 clones, roughly 24% found once; its top ten account for 0.012%. The material sequenced was naive CD4+ T cells from blood. These receptor sequences come from a woman aged 25 to 39 with type 1 diabetes. CDR3s include the opening cysteine and the closing phenylalanine or tryptophan.

>TRBV19|TRBJ1-2
CASNPTTGPYGYTF
>TRBV5-1|TRBJ2-7
CASSVGSAGVPYEQYF
>TRBV6-1|TRBJ1-5
CASSRSNQPQHF
>TRBV15|TRBJ1-1
CATSRDPGVGTEAFF
>TRBV5-1|TRBJ2-1
CASSWASGRLDEQFF
>TRBV29-1|TRBJ1-1
CSAVRDKNTEAFF
>TRBV29-1|TRBJ2-6
CSVVGQAISGANVLTF
>TRBV19|TRBJ2-7
CASRHGGEQYF
>TRBV4-1|TRBJ2-1
CASSQDPGETRSNEQFF
>TRBV9|TRBJ1-5
CASSVQGDNQPQHF
>TRBV5-1|TRBJ2-1
CASSPPSGTKHNEQFF
>TRBV7-9|TRBJ2-1
CASSLGSLAVNNEQFF
>TRBV27|TRBJ2-3
CASSQGGTQYF
>TRBV4-2|TRBJ2-7
CASSQLWGRVDEQYF
>TRBV18|TRBJ1-1
CASSPAQGSNTEAFF
>TRBV15|TRBJ2-5
CATSPSTGIHQTQYF
>TRBV11-2|TRBJ2-7
CASSLGGLRDRGREQYF
>TRBV7-9|TRBJ1-2
CASSLEGQTSAF
>TRBV10-2|TRBJ1-2
CASSEGQAYGYTF